The sequence of this TCR beta chain was determined in a study of patients and donors after allogeneic stem cell transplantation. Germline CDR1 and CDR2: SGHRS and YFSETQ. V was shortened by 2 bases and J by 2 bases, with 10 bases between the two germline ends. This CDR3 region has 14 residues. TCRdb reprocessed the RT-PCR reads with MiXCR, giving one entry per CDR3 protein. Of about a million distinct CDR3 sequences listed, under 20% were seen once; the top ten hold approximately 5.9%. The sequenced sample was blood, either unsorted or a sorted T cell fraction (not recorded which). The sequence was obtained from a human donor who was either an allogeneic HSCT recipient or a stem cell or donor lymphocyte infusion donor (not recorded which). It is not recorded whose cells these are; they may come from a transplant donor. This rearrangement joins TRBV5-1 to TRBJ2-5; a weak D match, TRBD1 (5 bases). In DNA form, the CDR3 reads TGCGCCAGCAGCTTTCAGGGAATGCAAGAGACCCAGTACTTC. This encodes CASSFQGMQETQYF. Full variable domain (outside the CDR3, taken from reference TRBV5-1 and TRBJ2-5): KAGVTQTPRYLIKTRGQQVTLSCSPISGHRSVSWYQQTPGQGLQFLFEYFSETQRNKGNFPGRFSGRQFSNSRSEMNVSTLELGDSALYLCASSFQGMQETQYFGPGTRLLVL.